This T cell receptor beta chain originates from a study of blood T cell repertoires in COVID-19. The overall study: Some COVID-19 samples were acute and others convalescent; all came from the United States, Italy and Spain. PBMCs, B-cell-depleted T cells, or T cells provided the cDNA or gDNA that made up the material.

The CDR3 spans 13 residues. Trimming took 6 bases from V and 9 from J; bases not matched to a gene: 7. CDR1 and CDR2 from the germline V gene are MNHEY and SVGAGI. In the original processing: Estimation of nucleated cell counts was performed using reference gene primer amplification. Sequencing used immunoSEQ multiplex PCR; TCRdb keeps in-frame clones, though not all of them. Clone size and the V and J calls come from that table; the DNA yielded D and trimming. Among under 200,000 clones listed, approximately 80% were seen once. Two negative PCRs, clearance, or symptom resolution had been documented for recovered Cohort 3 donors.

Sequencing was carried out using PBMCs or T cells enriched from blood (not recorded which). The TCR originated in a woman aged 55 to 70 who had recovered from COVID-19. The rearrangement uses TRBV6-5 and TRBJ1-5, with 8 bases aligning to TRBD1. CDR3 amino acids: CASSERDRLPQHF. The DNA of the CDR3 is TGTGCCAGCAGCGAGCGGGACAGGCTGCCCCAGCATTTT.